A selection of T cell receptor beta chains follows, all from one sample in a study of blood T cells in healthy people across ages. One entry per CDR3 protein results from TCRdb running MiXCR on the 5' RACE reads. The sample has approximately 800,000 distinct CDR3 sequences; more than 45% are singletons. The sequenced sample was blood. Receptor source: a man younger than 40 in good health. Both conserved end residues are part of each CDR3. D genes are given only for firm matches. Size is stated for part of the rows, as once, few or many counts, or as a class when the clone is expanded.

j_call: TRBJ1-6; clone_size: few; d_call: .; v_call: TRBV2; cdr3_nt: TGTGCCAGCAGCGACGCCCAGGGCTATAATTCACCCCTCCACTTT; cdr3_aa: CASSDAQGYNSPLHF
j_call: TRBJ2-7; clone_size: .; d_call: .; v_call: TRBV6-2/TRBV6-3; cdr3_nt: TGTGCCAAGCCCGCTCTTGGGGGCTACGAGCAGTACTTC; cdr3_aa: CAKPALGGYEQYF
j_call: TRBJ2-1; clone_size: .; d_call: TRBD2; v_call: TRBV7-9; cdr3_nt: TGTGCCAGCAGCTTACTAGCGGGGCCTGGCGGTGAGCAGTTCTTC; cdr3_aa: CASSLLAGPGGEQFF
j_call: TRBJ1-2; clone_size: .; d_call: .; v_call: TRBV7-2; cdr3_nt: TGTGCCAGCAGCTTATCTCTGGGAATTGATGGCTACACCTTC; cdr3_aa: CASSLSLGIDGYTF
j_call: TRBJ2-3; clone_size: once; d_call: TRBD2; v_call: TRBV12-3/TRBV12-4; cdr3_nt: TGTGCCAGCAGTCCGGCGGGGGGCGACCTACCGCCAGATACGCAGTATTTT; cdr3_aa: CASSPAGGDLPPDTQYF
j_call: TRBJ2-1; clone_size: .; d_call: .; v_call: TRBV9; cdr3_nt: TGTGCCAGCAGCCGGGACCCCTCCAATGAGCAGTTCTTC; cdr3_aa: CASSRDPSNEQFF
j_call: TRBJ2-3; clone_size: .; d_call: .; v_call: TRBV4-2; cdr3_nt: TGTGCCAGCAGCAGGGCCACAGGAATAGATACGCAGTATTTT; cdr3_aa: CASSRATGIDTQYF
j_call: TRBJ2-7; clone_size: few; d_call: .; v_call: TRBV20-1; cdr3_nt: TGCAGTGCTGAGGACAGCTACGAGCAGTACTTC; cdr3_aa: CSAEDSYEQYF
j_call: TRBJ1-2; clone_size: .; d_call: .; v_call: TRBV5-1; cdr3_nt: TGCGCCAACAGCGTGGGGGCCACGGATGGCTACACCTTC; cdr3_aa: CANSVGATDGYTF
j_call: TRBJ2-1; clone_size: many; d_call: .; v_call: TRBV9; cdr3_nt: TGTGCCAGCAGCCCCCGGGACTGGGGATTGGATGAGCAGTTCTTC; cdr3_aa: CASSPRDWGLDEQFF
j_call: TRBJ1-1; clone_size: .; d_call: .; v_call: TRBV20-1; cdr3_nt: TGCAGTGCTAGACCTCGAGGGTCGGTCGGGGCTTTCTTT; cdr3_aa: CSARPRGSVGAFF
j_call: TRBJ1-2; clone_size: once; d_call: .; v_call: TRBV12-3/TRBV12-4; cdr3_nt: TGTGCCAGCAGGGGGACCGGTCTAGGCGGCTACACCTTC; cdr3_aa: CASRGTGLGGYTF
j_call: TRBJ2-1; clone_size: .; d_call: .; v_call: TRBV7-2; cdr3_nt: TGTGCCAGCAGCCGTAGACAAGCCGACTACAATGAGCAGTTCTTC; cdr3_aa: CASSRRQADYNEQFF